This T cell receptor beta chain was recovered during a study of blood T cell repertoires in COVID-19. Sequencing was performed with immunoSEQ multiplex PCR; in TCRdb, only in-frame clones are kept and a portion is missing. The sample yields under 100,000 clones, over 75% seen once. The V and J ends lost 1 base and 0 bases respectively, with 16 bases between them. The CDR3 spans 18 residues. Germline V gene data show CDR1 as SGHTA and CDR2 as FQGNSA. Sequencing was performed on peripheral blood. The chain couples TRBV7-2 to TRBJ2-4; tentative D call: TRBD2 (7 bases). The TCR originated in a human donor in a cohort sampled during active COVID-19. CDR3 loop: CASSLVERGAVAKNIQYF. CDR3 DNA sequence: TGTGCCAGCAGCTTAGTCGAACGGGGGGCGGTAGCCAAAAACATTCAGTACTTC. The full variable domain, with the rest looked up from reference TRBV7-2 and TRBJ2-4, is GAGVSQSPSNKVTEKGKDVELRCDPISGHTALYWYRQSLGQGLEFLIYFQGNSAPDKSGLPSDRFSAERTGGSVSTLTIQRTQQEDSAVYLCASSLVERGAVAKNIQYFGAGTRLSVL.